This passage covers 4 T cell receptor beta chains from one sample sequenced in a study of Tregs in tolerant kidney transplant recipients. Profiling relied on immunoSEQ multiplex PCR, and the TCRdb table lists in-frame clones only, not all of them. This table holds roughly 250,000 clones, about 80% found once. Material: CD4+ T cells from blood. The receptors derive from a human donor in good health.

This clone has only a few counts. Different DNA sequences within this sample yield the same CDR3. The chain has TRBV18 and TRBJ1-1, with unresolved D. Germline lookup yields CDR1 KGHSH and CDR2 LQKENI. Trimming stripped 1 base from V and 1 base from J, with 7 bases between. This CDR3 contains 14 residues. For the CDR3, the DNA is TGTGCCAGCTCACCACAGGGAGGGAACACTGAAGCTTTCTTT. It is translated as CASSPQGGNTEAFF.

The chain combines TRBV10-3 with TRBJ2-7, with 13 positions matching TRBD2. Germline V gene data show CDR1 as ENHRY and CDR2 as SYGVKD. The CDR3 runs to 16 residues. V shed 0 bases, J shed 6 bases, and the junction held 5 bases outside the gene matches. The CDR3 DNA follows: TGTGCCATCAGTGAGTCGACTAGCGGGAGGTCCGGCGAGCAGTACTTC. Its protein is CAISESTSGRSGEQYF.

In its sample, this clone was seen once. J is TRBJ2-5 and V is TRBV7-9; D unclear. The CDR3 runs 18 residues. CDR1 is SEHNR, CDR2 FQNEAQ, per germline (reference sequence). V lost 10 bases to trimming and J lost 5 bases, with 32 bases between them. The CDR3 DNA follows: TGTGCCACCTCTGGTGAGGTACAGTCCGCGGCTGGTTTGGAGACCCAGTACTTC. Translated: CATSGEVQSAAGLETQYF.

This clone has only a few counts. Additional DNA sequences in this sample encode the identical CDR3. The J gene is TRBJ1-5, the V gene TRBV6-5; 9 bases map to TRBD1. CDR1 is MNHEY, CDR2 SVGAGI, per germline. V trimming: 7 bases; J trimming: 5 bases; junction bases outside the gene matches: 9. This CDR3 is built from 15 residues. CDR3 in DNA: TGTGCCAGCAAAAGACAGGGGGGTTCCCATCAGCCCCAGCATTTT. It is translated as CASKRQGGSHQPQHF.